The clone carrying this T cell receptor beta chain was counted a few times. Antigen unknown. TCRdb re-analysed the RT-PCR reads in MiXCR, keeping a single row per CDR3 protein. The table lists about 700,000 distinct CDR3 sequences, 12% to 15% of them singletons. This entry belongs to a study of response to subunit inactivated influenza vaccine. Whole-study findings and limits: After each seasonal influenza vaccination, few new T cells are recruited, the authors suggested.

Germline CDR1 and CDR2: DFQATT and SNEGSKA (reference sequence). The CDR3 is 15 residues long. J lost 7 bases, V lost 2 bases, and 8 bases had no gene match. The TCR was taken from a man aged 50-59 years who received an inactivated influenza vaccine. V is TRBV20-1 and J is TRBJ2-7, with 13 bases aligning to TRBD2. The sequenced sample was PBMCs from blood, obtained 14 to 15 days before vaccination. The CDR3 is CSARSLAGGPGEQYF. DNA for the CDR3: TGCAGTGCTAGATCACTAGCGGGGGGGCCGGGGGAGCAGTACTTC.